At least ten counts were recorded for the clone carrying this TCR beta chain. Its antigen is unidentified. This sample was included in a study of T cells after posttransplantation cyclophosphamide. Findings and caveats of the study: Skin or GI-infiltrating T cells shared few TRB sequences with blood. TRB clonality was highly associated with recipient CMV seropositivity and reactivation.

Cyclophosphamide on days +3 and +4 followed busulfan-fludarabine conditioning and a marrow graft. Libraries were prepared by immunoSEQ multiplex PCR; TCRdb keeps only in-frame clonotypes and omits some of them. The specimen has about 6,700 clones, none found just once. This receptor was obtained from a male patient in his 30s who received an allogeneic stem cell transplant from an unrelated donor, was CMV-positive, and had acute and chronic GVHD. The graft donor may have given rise to some T cells. The source material was PBMCs, sampled after an allogeneic stem cell transplant with post-transplant cyclophosphamide.

CDR3 amino acids: CASSPKTGSYNEQFF. CDR3 in DNA: TGCGCCAGCAGCCCCAAGACGGGCTCCTACAATGAGCAGTTCTTC. V is TRBV5-1 and J is TRBJ2-1, with no clear D. Trimming cost V 4 bases and J 0 bases, with 11 bases left between them. The CDR3 consists of 15 residues. Per germline, CDR1 SGHRS and CDR2 YFSETQ.